This T cell receptor beta chain was sequenced in a study of OX40 agonist ivuxolimab in advanced cancers. Study overall: Treatment of patients was with ivuxolimab, an agonistic anti-OX40 (CD134) antibody. Overall study results and limits: People who partly responded at 0.1-3.0 mg/kg had some of the least clonal expansion seen. Low levels of normalized T-cell clonal expansion also appeared in some nonresponders.

Method: immunoSEQ multiplex PCR; TCRdb's copy keeps in-frame clones and lacks some. This sample yields 15,000 to 20,000 clones, of which approximately 92% are seen a single time; roughly 7.2% belongs to the top ten. To note about this clone: Its antigen is currently unknown.

The trim removed 0 bases at V and 7 bases at J, leaving 9 bases unmatched. The CDR3 extends over 16 amino acids. Germline lookup yields CDR1 MNHEY and CDR2 SMNVEV (reference sequence). The chain is built from TRBV27 and TRBJ2-1, with TRBD2 identical over 7 bases. Here the sequenced sample was CD4+ or CD8+ T cells sorted from blood, taken in a trial of the OX40 agonist ivuxolimab. This TCR came from an adult with an advanced solid tumor such as melanoma, head and neck, liver or kidney cancer. The chain's CDR3 is CASSLSALADVNEQFF. The DNA of the CDR3 is TGTGCCAGCAGTTTATCGGCGCTAGCGGATGTGAATGAGCAGTTCTTC.